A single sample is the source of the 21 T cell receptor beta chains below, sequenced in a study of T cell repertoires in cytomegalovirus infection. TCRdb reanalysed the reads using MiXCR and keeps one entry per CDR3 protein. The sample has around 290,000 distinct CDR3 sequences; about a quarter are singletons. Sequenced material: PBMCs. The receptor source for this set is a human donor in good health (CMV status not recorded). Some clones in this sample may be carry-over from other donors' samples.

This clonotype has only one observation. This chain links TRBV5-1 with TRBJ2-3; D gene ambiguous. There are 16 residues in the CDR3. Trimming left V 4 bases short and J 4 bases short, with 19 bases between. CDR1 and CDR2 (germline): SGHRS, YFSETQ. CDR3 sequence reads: CASSRAPVPAADTQYF. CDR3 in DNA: TGCGCCAGCAGCCGTGCCCCCGTGCCAGCAGCAGATACGCAGTATTTT.

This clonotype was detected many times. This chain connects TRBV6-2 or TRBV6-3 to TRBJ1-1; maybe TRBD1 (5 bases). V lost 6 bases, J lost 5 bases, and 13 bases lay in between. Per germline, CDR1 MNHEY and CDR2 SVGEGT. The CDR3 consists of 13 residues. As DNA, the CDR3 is TGTGCCAGCAGGTCAGGGAGACGGACTGAAGCTTTCTTT. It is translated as CASRSGRRTEAFF.

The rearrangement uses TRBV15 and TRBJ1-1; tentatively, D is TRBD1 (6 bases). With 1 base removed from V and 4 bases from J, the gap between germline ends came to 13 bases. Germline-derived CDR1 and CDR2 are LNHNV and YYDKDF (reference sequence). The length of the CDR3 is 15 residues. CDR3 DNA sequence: TGTGCCACCAGCAGAGCAGGGGTAGGAAGCACTGAAGCTTTCTTT. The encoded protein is CATSRAGVGSTEAFF.

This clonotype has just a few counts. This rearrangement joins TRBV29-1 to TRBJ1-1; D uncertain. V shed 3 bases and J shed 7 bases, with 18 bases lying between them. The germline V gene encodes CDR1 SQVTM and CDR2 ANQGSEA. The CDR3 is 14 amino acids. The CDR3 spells CSVDPVEGVDEAFF. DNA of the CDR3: TGCAGCGTTGACCCTGTGGAGGGTGTGGATGAAGCTTTCTTT.

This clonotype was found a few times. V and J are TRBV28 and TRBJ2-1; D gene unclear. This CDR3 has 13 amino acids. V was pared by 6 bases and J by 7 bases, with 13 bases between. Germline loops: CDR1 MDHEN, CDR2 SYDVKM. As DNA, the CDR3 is TGTGCCAGCAGCCCGGGTTTTGAGAATGAGCAGTTCTTC. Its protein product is CASSPGFENEQFF.

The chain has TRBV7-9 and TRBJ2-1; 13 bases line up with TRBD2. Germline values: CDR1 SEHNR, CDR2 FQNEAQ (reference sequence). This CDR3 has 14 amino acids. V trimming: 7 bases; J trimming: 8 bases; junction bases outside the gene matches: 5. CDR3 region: CASIGTSGEDEQFF. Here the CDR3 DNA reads TGTGCCAGCATCGGGACTAGCGGGGAAGATGAGCAGTTCTTC.

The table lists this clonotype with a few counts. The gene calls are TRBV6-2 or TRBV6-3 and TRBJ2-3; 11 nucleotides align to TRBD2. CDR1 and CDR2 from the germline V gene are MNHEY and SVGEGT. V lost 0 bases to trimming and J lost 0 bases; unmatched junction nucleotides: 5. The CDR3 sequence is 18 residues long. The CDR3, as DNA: TGTGCCAGCAGTTACTCCCTAGCGGGAGGTTCTAGCACAGATACGCAGTATTTT. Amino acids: CASSYSLAGGSSTDTQYF.

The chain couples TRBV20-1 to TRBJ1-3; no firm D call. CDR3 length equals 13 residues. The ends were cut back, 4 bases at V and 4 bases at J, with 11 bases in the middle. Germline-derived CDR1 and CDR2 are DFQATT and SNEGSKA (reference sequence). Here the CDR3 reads CSATLVDGNTIYF. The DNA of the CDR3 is TGCAGTGCTACACTGGTAGACGGAAACACCATATATTTT.

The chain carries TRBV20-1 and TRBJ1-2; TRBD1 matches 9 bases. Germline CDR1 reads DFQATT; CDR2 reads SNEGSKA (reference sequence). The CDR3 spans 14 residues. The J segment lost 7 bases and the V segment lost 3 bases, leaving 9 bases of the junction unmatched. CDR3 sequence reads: CSASVGQGRSGYTF. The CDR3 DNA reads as TGCAGTGCTAGCGTAGGACAGGGGAGGTCTGGCTACACCTTC.

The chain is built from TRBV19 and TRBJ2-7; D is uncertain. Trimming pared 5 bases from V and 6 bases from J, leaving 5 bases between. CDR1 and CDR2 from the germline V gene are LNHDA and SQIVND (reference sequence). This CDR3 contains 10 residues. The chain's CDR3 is CASSEREQYV. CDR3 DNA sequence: TGTGCCAGTAGTGAACGCGAGCAGTACGTC.

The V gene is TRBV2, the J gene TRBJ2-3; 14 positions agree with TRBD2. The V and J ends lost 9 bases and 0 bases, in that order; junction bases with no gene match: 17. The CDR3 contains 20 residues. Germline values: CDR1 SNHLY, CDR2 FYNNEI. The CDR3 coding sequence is TGTGCCAGTCAGAGGCGGACTAGCGGGAGGATCCCATCTAGCACAGATACGCAGTATTTT. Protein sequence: CASQRRTSGRIPSSTDTQYF.

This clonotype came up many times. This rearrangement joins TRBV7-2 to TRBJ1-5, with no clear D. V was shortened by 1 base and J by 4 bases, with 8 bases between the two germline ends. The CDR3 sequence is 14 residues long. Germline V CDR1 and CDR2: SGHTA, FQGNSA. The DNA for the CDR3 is TGTGCCAGCAGCTTAGTAATTCTAAATCAGCCCCAGCATTTT. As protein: CASSLVILNQPQHF.

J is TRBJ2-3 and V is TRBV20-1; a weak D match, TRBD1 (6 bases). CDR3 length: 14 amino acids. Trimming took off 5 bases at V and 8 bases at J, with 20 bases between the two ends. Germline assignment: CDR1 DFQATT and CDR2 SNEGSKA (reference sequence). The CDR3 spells CSAPLQGHSGTQYF. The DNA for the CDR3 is TGCAGTGCTCCCCTGCAGGGACACTCCGGTACGCAGTATTTT.

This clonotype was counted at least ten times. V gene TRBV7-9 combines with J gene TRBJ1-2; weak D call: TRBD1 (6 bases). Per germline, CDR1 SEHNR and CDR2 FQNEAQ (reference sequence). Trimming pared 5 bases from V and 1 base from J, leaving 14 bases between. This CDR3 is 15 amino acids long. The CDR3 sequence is CASSPGADGNYGYTF. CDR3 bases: TGTGCCAGCAGCCCGGGGGCGGACGGTAACTATGGCTACACCTTC. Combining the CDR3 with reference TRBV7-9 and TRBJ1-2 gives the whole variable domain DTGVSQNPRHKITKRGQNVTFRCDPISEHNRLYWYRQTLGQGPEFLTYFQNEAQLEKSRLLSDRFSAERPKGSFSTLEIQRTEQGDSAMYLCASSPGADGNYGYTFGSGTRLTVV.

CDR3 coding DNA: TGTGCCAGCAGTTTTGTGGACTTTGGGGGAAACACCATATATTTT. Residues: CASSFVDFGGNTIYF. This chain links TRBV28 with TRBJ1-3; D remains unclear. The germline V and J ends were trimmed by 3 bases and 4 bases, with 13 bases remaining between them. Germline-derived CDR1 and CDR2 are MDHEN and SYDVKM. This CDR3 contains 15 residues.

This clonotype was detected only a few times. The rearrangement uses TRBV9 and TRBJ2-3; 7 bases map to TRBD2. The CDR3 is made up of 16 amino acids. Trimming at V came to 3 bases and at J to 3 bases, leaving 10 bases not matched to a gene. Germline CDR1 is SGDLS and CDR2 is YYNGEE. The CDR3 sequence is CASSGFRGGRTDTQYF. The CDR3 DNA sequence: TGTGCCAGCAGCGGGTTCCGGGGAGGGAGGACAGATACGCAGTATTTT. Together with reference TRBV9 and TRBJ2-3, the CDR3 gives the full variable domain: DSGVTQTPKHLITATGQRVTLRCSPRSGDLSVYWYQQSLDQGLQFLIQYYNGEERAKGNILERFSAQQFPDLHSELNLSSLELGDSALYFCASSGFRGGRTDTQYFGPGTRLTVL.

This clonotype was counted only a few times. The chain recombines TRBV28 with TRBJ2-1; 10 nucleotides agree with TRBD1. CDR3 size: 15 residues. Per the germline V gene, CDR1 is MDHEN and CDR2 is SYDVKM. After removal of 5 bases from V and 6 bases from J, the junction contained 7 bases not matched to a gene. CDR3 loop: CASSPAGQGSNEQFF. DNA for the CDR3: TGTGCCAGCAGTCCCGCGGGACAGGGGAGCAATGAGCAGTTCTTC. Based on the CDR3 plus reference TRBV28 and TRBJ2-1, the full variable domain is DVKVTQSSRYLVKRTGEKVFLECVQDMDHENMFWYRQDPGLGLRLIYFSYDVKMKEKGDIPEGYSVSREKKERFSLILESASTNQTSMYLCASSPAGQGSNEQFFGPGTRLTVL.

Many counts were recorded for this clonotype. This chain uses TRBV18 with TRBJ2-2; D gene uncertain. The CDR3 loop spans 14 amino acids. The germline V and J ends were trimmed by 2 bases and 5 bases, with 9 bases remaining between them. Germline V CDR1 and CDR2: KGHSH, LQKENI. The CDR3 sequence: CASSPYRETGELFF. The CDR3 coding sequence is TGTGCCAGCTCACCATACCGTGAAACCGGGGAGCTGTTTTTT.

DNA for the CDR3: TGTGCCAGCAGTGAAGTTGGCGACTTAAACATTCAGTACTTC. It encodes CASSEVGDLNIQYF. The chain links TRBV25-1 to TRBJ2-4; no clear D gene. Germline values: CDR1 MGHDK, CDR2 SYGVNS. This CDR3 region has 14 residues. Trimming stripped 2 bases from V and 6 bases from J, with 11 bases between.

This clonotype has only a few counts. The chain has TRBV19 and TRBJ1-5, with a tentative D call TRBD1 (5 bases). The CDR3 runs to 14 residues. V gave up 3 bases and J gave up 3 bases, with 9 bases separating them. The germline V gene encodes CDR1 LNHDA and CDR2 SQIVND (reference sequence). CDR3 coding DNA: TGTGCCAGTAGTATGGAGGGGCTCAATCAGCCCCAGCATTTT. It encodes CASSMEGLNQPQHF.

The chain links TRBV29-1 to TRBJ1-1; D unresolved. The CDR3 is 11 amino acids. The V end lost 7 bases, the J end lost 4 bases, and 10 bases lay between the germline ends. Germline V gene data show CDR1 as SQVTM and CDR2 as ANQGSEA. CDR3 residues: CSASTGTEAFF. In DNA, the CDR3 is TGCAGCGCCTCAACGGGCACTGAAGCTTTCTTT. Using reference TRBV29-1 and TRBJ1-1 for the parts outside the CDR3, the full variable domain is SAVISQKPSRDICQRGTSLTIQCQVDSQVTMMFWYRQQPGQSLTLIATANQGSEATYESGFVIDKFPISRPNLTFSTLTVSNMSPEDSSIYLCSASTGTEAFFGQGTRLTVV.